This T cell receptor (beta chain) appears in the sequencing data of a study of T cells after yellow fever vaccination. With 3 bases clipped from V and 9 bases from J, the junction kept 12 bases outside the gene matches. CDR3 length: 16 residues. Germline assignment: CDR1 MDHEN and CDR2 SYDVKM. Researchers made TCR cDNA using 5'RACE template switching, and this step added a universal primer site and UMIs. TCRdb re-derived calls from the 5' RACE reads in MiXCR, one entry per CDR3 protein. The table has about 550,000 distinct CDR3 sequences, 15% to 20% seen once. In regard to this clonotype: Its antigen is currently unknown.

Study results and caveats: Contaminating bulk clonotypes could be abundant in FACS-sorted repertoires. Post-booster repertoires contained most primary-vaccination clones again (approximately 95% CD4, around 88% CD8).

The starting material was PBMCs, obtained 15 days after the yellow fever booster vaccination. This sequence was found in a man aged 30 to 39 who received the YFV17D yellow fever vaccine. This chain joins TRBV28 and TRBJ2-1; TRBD1 matches at 9 bases. CDR3 nucleotide sequence: TGTGCCAGCAGTTTGCCACAGGGGGCAGGTCGTAGTGAGCAGTTCTTC. Amino acids: CASSLPQGAGRSEQFF.